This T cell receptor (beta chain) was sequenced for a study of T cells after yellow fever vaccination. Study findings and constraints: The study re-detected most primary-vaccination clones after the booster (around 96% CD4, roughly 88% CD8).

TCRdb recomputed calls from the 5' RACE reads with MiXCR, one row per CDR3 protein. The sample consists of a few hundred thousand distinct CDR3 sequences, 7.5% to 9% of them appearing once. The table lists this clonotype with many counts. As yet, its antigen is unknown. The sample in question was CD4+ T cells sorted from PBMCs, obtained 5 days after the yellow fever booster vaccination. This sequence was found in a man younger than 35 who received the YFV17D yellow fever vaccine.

The CDR3 DNA reads TGTGCCAGCAGCCTCCGACTAGCGGGCAGCAATGAGCAGTTCTTC. Translation: CASSLRLAGSNEQFF. The chain is built from TRBV7-2 and TRBJ2-1; 10 nucleotides line up with TRBD2. The germline V gene encodes CDR1 SGHTA and CDR2 FQGNSA. The CDR3 is 15 residues long. V trimming: 5 bases; J trimming: 6 bases; junction bases outside the gene matches: 7.